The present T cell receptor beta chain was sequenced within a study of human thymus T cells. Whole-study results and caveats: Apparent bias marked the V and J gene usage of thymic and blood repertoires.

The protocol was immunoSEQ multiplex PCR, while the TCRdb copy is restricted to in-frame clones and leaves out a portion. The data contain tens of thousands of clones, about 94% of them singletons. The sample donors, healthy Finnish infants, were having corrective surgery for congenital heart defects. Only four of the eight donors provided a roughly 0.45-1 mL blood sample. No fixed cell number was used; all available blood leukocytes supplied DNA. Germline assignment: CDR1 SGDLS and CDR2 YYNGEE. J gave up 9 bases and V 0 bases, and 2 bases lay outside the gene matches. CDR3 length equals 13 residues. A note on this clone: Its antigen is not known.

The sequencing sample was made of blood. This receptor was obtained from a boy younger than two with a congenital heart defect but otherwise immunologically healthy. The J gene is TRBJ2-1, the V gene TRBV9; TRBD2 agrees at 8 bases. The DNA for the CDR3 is TGTGCCAGCAGCGTAGTTGCGGGGGGTGAGCAGTTCTTC. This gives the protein CASSVVAGGEQFF.